This TCR beta chain was identified in a study of blood T cell repertoires in COVID-19. Study-level information: The analysed material was cDNA or gDNA that came from T cells, B-cell-depleted T cells, or PBMCs.

Original data processing: Reference gene primer amplification yielded estimated nucleated cell counts. Sequenced by immunoSEQ multiplex PCR; TCRdb stores in-frame clones only, minus some. V and J calls and clone size are as listed in that table; D and trimming were resolved from the DNA. This table holds about 260,000 clones, about 89% found once. Germline lookup yields CDR1 SGHNT and CDR2 YENEEA. CDR3 size: 15 residues. Trimming pared 5 bases from V and 7 bases from J, leaving 18 bases between. The sample was peripheral blood. The chain employs TRBV11-3 and TRBJ2-1, with a possible D match to TRBD2 (6 bases). This TCR was sampled from a man in his forties who had recovered from COVID-19. This CDR3 reads CASSLGSIALNEQFF. In nucleotides, the CDR3 is TGTGCCAGCAGCCTCGGGAGTATAGCCCTGAATGAGCAGTTCTTC.